The 13 T cell receptor beta chains listed next were all sequenced from one sample in a study of T-cell reconstitution after alpha-beta-depleted transplantation in children. Preparation of the TCRbeta library used unique molecular identifiers. TCRdb analysed the PCR reads with MiXCR anew, one entry per CDR3 protein. This table has about a million distinct CDR3 sequences, less than 30% appearing once. The sample was PBMCs, mostly from graft donor cells, taken 360 days after TCRalphabeta/CD19-depleted stem cell transplant. The receptors shown here come from a boy in the first two years of life who had a stem cell transplant for SCID, so the T cells may come from the graft donor.

This clonotype has more than one count but fewer than ten. The V and J genes are TRBV5-1 and TRBJ2-5; 7 nucleotides align to TRBD2. Germline CDR1 SGHRS, CDR2 YFSETQ. The ends lost 6 bases at V and 5 bases at J; junction bases unmatched: 10. This CDR3 is built from 14 residues. The CDR3 nucleotides read TGCGCCAGCAACGAGCGGGGTCGTAAGGAGACCCAGTACTTC. This codes for CASNERGRKETQYF.

This chain uses TRBV11-1 with TRBJ2-1; D unclear. CDR1 SGHAT and CDR2 FQDESV come from the germline V gene (reference sequence). The CDR3 has 14 amino acids. V was cut by 4 bases and J by 4 bases, with 11 bases left in between. The DNA for the CDR3 is TGTGCCAGCAGCTCACGACAACCTTACAATGAGCAGTTCTTC. This sequence encodes CASSSRQPYNEQFF.

V and J are TRBV12-3 or TRBV12-4 and TRBJ1-6; D is possibly TRBD1 (5 bases). V was cut by 4 bases and J by 6 bases, with 10 bases left in between. There are 14 residues in the CDR3. The CDR3 coding sequence is TGTGCCAGCAGTTCGGCAGGGCTTAATTCACCCCTCCACTTT. Its protein is CASSSAGLNSPLHF.

The sample holds a few counts of this clonotype. The V gene is TRBV6-2 or TRBV6-3, the J gene TRBJ2-1; no definite D call. From germline, CDR1 is MNHEY and CDR2 SVGEGT. CDR3 length: 11 residues. The V end was cut by 6 bases, the J end by 8 bases, with 8 bases between. In DNA form, the CDR3 reads TGTGCCAGCAGCCGCCTAGATGAGCAGTTCTTC. Encoded protein: CASSRLDEQFF.

The sample holds a few counts of this clonotype. The V gene is TRBV12-3 or TRBV12-4, the J gene TRBJ2-1; D is uncertain. Trimming cost V 4 bases and J 0 bases, with 19 bases left between them. The CDR3 contains 18 residues. The DNA for the CDR3 is TGTGCCAGCAGTTCATGGGGTCGATGGGTGAACTCCTACAATGAGCAGTTCTTC. Translation gives CASSSWGRWVNSYNEQFF.

The chain carries TRBV5-1 and TRBJ2-1; 11 bases match TRBD2. Germline CDR1 is SGHRS and CDR2 is YFSETQ. Losses at the gene ends were 4 bases for V and 4 bases for J; bases not matched to a gene: 13. This CDR3 spans 18 amino acids. CDR3 protein: CASSPLAGGPAFYNEQFF. CDR3 in DNA: TGCGCCAGCAGCCCGCTAGCGGGGGGTCCAGCTTTTTACAATGAGCAGTTCTTC.

This clonotype was seen more than once but under ten times. The CDR3 region has the DNA TGCGCCAGCAGCTTCGTCCCCTCCACCCAAGAGACCCAGTACTTC. Its translation: CASSFVPSTQETQYF. The chain joins TRBV5-1 to TRBJ2-5; no clear D. The CDR3 covers 15 residues. Germline CDR1 is SGHRS and CDR2 is YFSETQ. Between the trimmed V and J ends, which lost 2 bases and 1 base, there was a span of 12 bases.

This clonotype occurred a few times. The chain links TRBV20-1 to TRBJ2-7; the D call may be TRBD1 or TRBD2 (6 bases each). CDR3 length equals 14 residues. Germline values: CDR1 DFQATT, CDR2 SNEGSKA (reference sequence). The V gene lost 6 bases and the J gene lost 0 bases, with 15 bases spanning the gap. The CDR3 loop reads CSASIRGPSYEQYF. CDR3 nucleotides: TGCAGTGCCAGTATCCGGGGGCCCTCCTACGAGCAGTACTTC.

The genes are TRBV7-2 and TRBJ2-7, with 9 nucleotides matching TRBD2. V was pared by 4 bases and J by 6 bases, with 7 bases of the junction left unmatched. The CDR3 sequence is 14 residues long. The germline gives CDR1 SGHTA, CDR2 FQGNSA. The CDR3 reads CASSSRTSEGEQYF. Written as DNA, the CDR3 is TGTGCCAGCAGCTCCCGGACTAGCGAAGGCGAGCAGTACTTC.

This rearrangement joins TRBV5-1 to TRBJ2-7, with D possibly being TRBD1 (6 bases). Germline V gives CDR1 SGHRS, CDR2 YFSETQ. This CDR3 is built from 15 residues. Trimming removed 4 bases from V and 0 bases from J, with 14 bases in between. The CDR3 loop reads CASSPGSRGSYEQYF. In nucleotides, the CDR3 is TGCGCCAGCAGCCCGGGTAGCAGGGGCTCCTACGAGCAGTACTTC.

The genes are TRBV20-1 and TRBJ2-1, with 7 bases identical to TRBD1. This CDR3 comprises 15 residues. Unmatched junction bases numbered 10, after V lost 4 bases and J lost 4 bases. In germline, CDR1 is DFQATT, CDR2 SNEGSKA (reference sequence). This chain's CDR3 is CSATSLDRRYNEQFF. The CDR3 coding sequence is TGCAGTGCTACCTCCCTGGACAGGAGATACAATGAGCAGTTCTTC.

This chain connects TRBV5-1 to TRBJ2-3, with 8 nucleotides matching TRBD1. The J segment lost 4 bases and the V segment lost 4 bases, leaving 8 bases of the junction unmatched. This CDR3 has 15 residues. The germline gives CDR1 SGHRS, CDR2 YFSETQ. CDR3 bases: TGCGCCAGCAGCCCCGCGGACAGGGACGCAGATACGCAGTATTTT. Its protein is CASSPADRDADTQYF.

This clonotype showed up just a few times. This chain links TRBV12-3 or TRBV12-4 with TRBJ2-1; 8 nucleotides line up with TRBD1. V trimming: 3 bases; J trimming: 16 bases; junction bases outside the gene matches: 11. The CDR3 runs 13 residues. The DNA for the CDR3 is TGTGCCAGCAGTTTTGATTTGGGGACAGGCCCCTTCTTC. Its translation is CASSFDLGTGPFF.